The 3 T cell receptor beta chains below were found in one sample sequenced in a study of breast tumors, draining lymph nodes, adjacent tissues. From the multiplex PCR reads, TCRdb called clonotypes with MiXCR, one entry per CDR3 protein. The table shows 200,000 or so distinct CDR3 sequences, with approximately 30% occurring only once. The lymph nodes were axillary draining lymph nodes from breast cancer patients. The sequenced material came from axillary lymph node tissue. Receptors originate from a female donor with breast cancer. Some clones in this sample may be carry-over from other donors' samples.

This clonotype was counted many times. The chain has TRBV12-3 or TRBV12-4 and TRBJ2-4, with D unclear. V lost 7 bases and J 4 bases, leaving 14 bases between the germline ends. The CDR3 has 14 amino acids. CDR3 in amino acids: CASKRSDGKNIQYF. CDR3 bases: TGTGCCAGCAAACGCTCGGACGGGAAAAACATTCAGTACTTC.

In regard to this clonotype: This may be a read error, as it is one base from a much larger clone. Since the CDR3 does not end with the conserved phenylalanine or tryptophan, this likely comes from a read error. The chain recombines TRBV9 with TRBJ2-1, with D unresolved. Trimming removed 0 bases from V and 6 bases from J, with 7 bases in between. CDR3 length: 13 residues. Germline CDR1 and CDR2: SGDLS and YYNGEE. The CDR3 DNA reads TGTGCCAGCAGCGTAGGGTCTGTCAATGAGCAGTTCTCC. It yields the protein CASSVGSVNEQFS.

This clonotype appeared many times. This chain uses TRBV7-6 with TRBJ2-7; 7 bases agree with TRBD1. The germline V gene encodes CDR1 SGHVS and CDR2 FNYEAQ. Unmatched junction bases numbered 6, after V lost 0 bases and J lost 4 bases. This CDR3 spans 15 amino acids. The CDR3 loop reads CASSLALGGGYEQYF. CDR3 coding DNA: TGTGCCAGCAGCTTAGCGCTAGGGGGCGGGTACGAGCAGTACTTC.